These 30 T cell receptor beta chains were all obtained from the same sample, sequenced in a study of cytomegalovirus exposure and HLA in healthy donors. Vbeta (60) and Jbeta (13) primers were used in the PCR. TCRdb's table, derived via immunoSEQ multiplex PCR, lists solely in-frame clones and lacks some. Of 150,000 to 200,000 clones in the sample, roughly 80% are singletons; the top ten hold around 2.1%. The source material was PBMCs. The receptors were gathered from a female donor in good health and CMV-seronegative.

J is TRBJ2-1 and V is TRBV30; a weak D match, TRBD1 (6 bases). The CDR3 runs to 15 residues. Germline CDR1 and CDR2: GTSNPN and SVGIG (reference sequence). V was cut by 0 bases and J by 4 bases, with 13 bases left in between. CDR3 loop: CAWSVLPGVYNEQFF. As DNA, the CDR3 is TGTGCCTGGAGTGTACTGCCAGGGGTGTACAATGAGCAGTTCTTC.

CDR3 in amino acids: CASGSPGQSYNEQFF. In DNA, the CDR3 is TGTGCTAGTGGTTCGCCGGGACAATCCTACAATGAGCAGTTCTTC. This chain connects TRBV12-5 to TRBJ2-1; maybe TRBD1 (6 bases). Trimming removed 4 bases at V and 1 base at J, with 11 bases between. CDR3 length equals 15 residues. Germline lookup yields CDR1 LGHNT and CDR2 FRNRAP.

This sequence joins TRBV7-3 and TRBJ2-7; 8 bases are a match to TRBD2. The CDR3 is 15 residues long. Looked up from germline, CDR1 is SGHTA and CDR2 is FQGTGA. The V segment lost 2 bases and the J segment 2 bases; nucleotides outside the gene matches: 5. The CDR3 DNA is TGTGCCAGCAGCTTAGAACCAGCGGGGGCCTACGAGCAGTACTTC. Its translation: CASSLEPAGAYEQYF.

The chain couples TRBV6-6 to TRBJ2-3, with TRBD2 matching over 7 bases. V shed 0 bases, J shed 0 bases, and the junction held 3 bases outside the gene matches. Germline V CDR1 and CDR2: MNHNY, SVGAGI (reference sequence). The CDR3 has 16 residues. The CDR3 loop reads CASSYSASGSTDTQYF. The CDR3 nucleotides read TGTGCCAGCAGTTACTCAGCTAGCGGAAGCACAGATACGCAGTATTTT.

The V gene is TRBV7-9, the J gene TRBJ2-5; 8 bases agree with TRBD2. This CDR3 region has 15 residues. The germline gives CDR1 SEHNR, CDR2 FQNEAQ (reference sequence). V was clipped by 2 bases and J by 2 bases; unmatched bases: 4. The CDR3 coding sequence is TGTGCCAGCAGCTTAAATAGCGGGGTACAAGAGACCCAGTACTTC. This sequence encodes CASSLNSGVQETQYF.

This clone was observed once. The J gene is TRBJ2-3, the V gene TRBV9; 9 nucleotides agree with TRBD2. Trimming removed 4 bases from V and 5 bases from J; junction bases left unmatched: 11. Germline CDR1 and CDR2: SGDLS and YYNGEE. The CDR3 loop spans 16 amino acids. The CDR3 spells CASSIVAGVSGDTQYF. As DNA, the CDR3 is TGTGCCAGCAGCATTGTAGCGGGAGTTTCTGGAGATACGCAGTATTTT.

This chain uses TRBV6-1 with TRBJ2-2, with a weak D call TRBD1 (5 bases). Per the germline V gene, CDR1 is MNHNS and CDR2 is SASEGT. V lost 2 bases to trimming and J lost 5 bases, with 12 bases between them. The CDR3 loop spans 15 amino acids. The CDR3 DNA reads TGTGCCAGCAGTGAATATACAGGTCGTACCGGGGAGCTGTTTTTT. Amino acid sequence: CASSEYTGRTGELFF.

This chain joins TRBV11-2 and TRBJ2-4; 8 bases are shared with TRBD1. Germline assignment: CDR1 SGHAT and CDR2 FQNNGV. Trimming at V came to 5 bases and at J to 7 bases, leaving 7 bases not matched to a gene. The CDR3 loop spans 14 amino acids. CDR3 protein: CASSPLRDRNIQYF. Here the CDR3 DNA reads TGTGCCAGCAGCCCCCTCCGGGACAGGAACATTCAGTACTTC.

This rearrangement joins TRBV1 to TRBJ2-3; the DNA was not compared with TRBD2, the D call given in the table. TRBV1 is a documented pseudogene. The CDR3 spans 18 residues. The CDR3 sequence is CTSSQVPSLAEGTDTQYF. CDR3 nucleotides: TGCACCAGCAGCCAAGTCCCCTCACTAGCGGAGGGCACAGATACGCAGTATTTT.

CDR3 sequence (DNA): TGTGCCAGCAGCGCCGGGATGAACACTGAAGCTTTCTTT. Protein: CASSAGMNTEAFF. This sequence joins TRBV13 and TRBJ1-1; D gene unclear. CDR1 is PRHDT, CDR2 FYEKMQ, per germline (reference sequence). Trimming took off 5 bases at V and 0 bases at J, with 7 bases between the two ends. The length of the CDR3 is 13 residues.

The CDR3 DNA reads as TGTGCCAGCAGCGTTGGTGGGGCCCTGGGGGAGACCCAGTACTTC. It encodes CASSVGGALGETQYF. The rearrangement uses TRBV9 and TRBJ2-5; maybe TRBD1 (5 bases). CDR3 length: 15 amino acids. The V gene lost 2 bases and the J gene lost 5 bases, with 16 bases spanning the gap. Looked up from germline, CDR1 is SGDLS and CDR2 is YYNGEE.

The rearrangement joins TRBV5-1 to TRBJ1-4, with 8 positions matching TRBD1. Germline values: CDR1 SGHRS, CDR2 YFSETQ. CDR3 length: 15 amino acids. V was pared by 4 bases and J by 2 bases, with 4 bases of the junction left unmatched. DNA of the CDR3: TGCGCCAGCAGCGTGGACAGGGAGACTAATGAAAAACTGTTTTTT. It specifies CASSVDRETNEKLFF.

The V call is TRBV7-9, the J call TRBJ2-1; TRBD2 matches 8 bases. The V and J ends lost 2 bases and 6 bases, in that order; junction bases with no gene match: 12. CDR1 and CDR2 from the germline V gene are SEHNR and FQNEAQ (reference sequence). This CDR3 is built from 17 residues. CDR3 sequence reads: CASSLSSSGGPSNEQFF. The CDR3 DNA is TGTGCCAGCAGCTTAAGTTCGAGCGGGGGCCCCAGCAATGAGCAGTTCTTC. Based on the CDR3 plus reference TRBV7-9 and TRBJ2-1, the full variable domain is DTGVSQNPRHKITKRGQNVTFRCDPISEHNRLYWYRQTLGQGPEFLTYFQNEAQLEKSRLLSDRFSAERPKGSFSTLEIQRTEQGDSAMYLCASSLSSSGGPSNEQFFGPGTRLTVL.

This clone was picked up one time. This sequence joins TRBV7-6 and TRBJ1-2; D is perhaps TRBD1 (6 bases). Germline V CDR1 and CDR2: SGHVS, FNYEAQ. The CDR3 spans 16 residues. Trimming left V 0 bases short and J 0 bases short, with 11 bases between. CDR3 residues: CASSLAPGEANYGYTF. The CDR3 region has the DNA TGTGCCAGCAGCTTAGCGCCAGGGGAAGCTAACTATGGCTACACCTTC.

The rearrangement joins TRBV27 to TRBJ1-1; 7 nucleotides align to TRBD1. The germline CDR1 and CDR2 sequences are MNHEY and SMNVEV (reference sequence). CDR3 size: 13 residues. The junction had 7 bases not matched to a gene; V was cut back by 5 bases and J by 7 bases. DNA of the CDR3: TGTGCCAGCAGTGAACTGGGGACAGTTGAAGCTTTCTTT. It specifies CASSELGTVEAFF.

The rearrangement uses TRBV27 and TRBJ2-7; 7 nucleotides align to TRBD1. Germline V gene data show CDR1 as MNHEY and CDR2 as SMNVEV (reference sequence). There are 13 residues in the CDR3. Losses at the gene ends were 7 bases for V and 4 bases for J; bases not matched to a gene: 7. The CDR3 is CASTALGQYEQYF. Here the CDR3 DNA reads TGTGCCAGCACTGCCCTGGGACAGTACGAGCAGTACTTC.

The chain couples TRBV4-1 to TRBJ2-7, with D perhaps TRBD2 (5 bases). V lost 3 bases and J lost 5, with 23 bases in between. CDR1 and CDR2 (germline): MGHRA, YSYEKL. The CDR3 length is 17 residues. The CDR3 protein is CASSQNFQAEIPHEQYF. The CDR3 bases are TGCGCCAGCAGCCAGAACTTTCAAGCGGAGATTCCCCACGAGCAGTACTTC.

The CDR3 DNA reads as TGTGCCAGCAGTTTTGCCGGGACAGGGTTCACAGATACGCAGTATTTT. It translates to CASSFAGTGFTDTQYF. The chain has TRBV28 and TRBJ2-3; 9 bases fit TRBD1. CDR1 is MDHEN, CDR2 SYDVKM, per germline. CDR3 length: 16 residues. The ends lost 3 bases at V and 2 bases at J; junction bases unmatched: 6.

J is TRBJ2-7 and V is TRBV4-1; TRBD1 aligns across 7 bases. Germline CDR1 MGHRA, CDR2 YSYEKL. V trimming: 4 bases; J trimming: 0 bases; junction bases outside the gene matches: 9. The CDR3 runs 16 residues. The CDR3, as DNA: TGCGCCAGCAGCCGAACCCCGGGACAGAACTCCTACGAGCAGTACTTC. This sequence encodes CASSRTPGQNSYEQYF.

The gene calls are TRBV28 and TRBJ1-4; perhaps TRBD1 as D (6 bases). The CDR3 sequence is 13 residues long. Per the germline V gene, CDR1 is MDHEN and CDR2 is SYDVKM. V lost 8 bases and J 8 bases, leaving 15 bases between the germline ends. CDR3 protein: CASQDSFREKLFF. The CDR3 DNA reads TGTGCCAGCCAGGACAGTTTCAGAGAAAAACTGTTTTTT.

The gene calls are TRBV7-9 and TRBJ2-1; 7 bases fit TRBD1. The junction had 2 bases not matched to a gene; V was cut back by 5 bases and J by 4 bases. This CDR3 is built from 13 residues. Germline V gene lookup returns CDR1 SEHNR and CDR2 FQNEAQ (reference sequence). CDR3 coding DNA: TGTGCCAGCAGCGGACAGGTTTACAATGAGCAGTTCTTC. It is translated as CASSGQVYNEQFF.

The rearrangement joins TRBV11-3 to TRBJ2-2; the D is unclear. The V end lost 1 base, the J end lost 2 bases, and 5 bases lay between the germline ends. Germline-derived CDR1 and CDR2 are SGHNT and YENEEA. CDR3 length: 14 amino acids. In nucleotides, the CDR3 is TGTGCCAGCAGCTTAGGAGCCAACACCGGGGAGCTGTTTTTT. The encoded protein is CASSLGANTGELFF.

The chain links TRBV2 to TRBJ2-2; 9 nucleotides line up with TRBD1. Germline CDR1 is SNHLY and CDR2 is FYNNEI. The CDR3 length is 15 residues. Trimming removed 4 bases from V and 5 bases from J; junction bases left unmatched: 5. The CDR3, as DNA: TGTGCCAGCAGTGCGGACAGGGGCTGGACCGGGGAGCTGTTTTTT. Translated, it gives CASSADRGWTGELFF.

The chain has TRBV6-5 and TRBJ1-1, with 9 bases aligning to TRBD1. The germline gives CDR1 MNHEY, CDR2 SVGAGI. The CDR3 consists of 13 residues. Germline trimming cut 6 bases from V and 11 bases from J; bases unmatched to any gene: 10. The CDR3 loop reads CASSRGQGRVAFF. CDR3 DNA sequence: TGTGCCAGCAGCCGAGGACAGGGGAGAGTGGCTTTCTTT.

The chain combines TRBV6-5 with TRBJ1-2; unclear D gene. Trimming stripped 2 bases from V and 7 bases from J, with 11 bases between. Germline V CDR1 and CDR2: MNHEY, SVGAGI. The CDR3 runs 13 residues. The CDR3: CASSYGRGIGYTF. Here the CDR3 DNA reads TGTGCCAGCAGTTACGGCCGAGGGATTGGCTACACCTTC.

The chain has TRBV11-2 and TRBJ2-3; maybe TRBD2 (6 bases). CDR3 length equals 17 residues. Germline V gene lookup returns CDR1 SGHAT and CDR2 FQNNGV. Trimming removed 5 bases at V and 4 bases at J, with 22 bases between. The CDR3 loop is CASSHFRGTPGPDTQYF. The CDR3 DNA is TGTGCCAGCAGCCACTTTCGGGGGACCCCAGGACCAGATACGCAGTATTTT.

This sequence joins TRBV7-9 and TRBJ2-5, with 7 bases matching TRBD1. The CDR3 length is 14 residues. The junction had 8 bases not matched to a gene; V was cut back by 5 bases and J by 5 bases. Germline-derived CDR1 and CDR2 are SEHNR and FQNEAQ (reference sequence). CDR3 sequence (DNA): TGTGCCAGCAGCGTCAGGGGGTCAGTGGAGACCCAGTACTTC. It codes for CASSVRGSVETQYF.

The V gene is TRBV9, the J gene TRBJ2-1; 14 bases are a match to TRBD2. In germline, CDR1 is SGDLS, CDR2 YYNGEE. The CDR3 covers 23 residues. Unmatched junction bases numbered 23, after V lost 4 bases and J lost 2 bases. The CDR3 DNA follows: TGTGCCAGCAGCCTCCCAGCCCAACTCCTGACTAGCGGGGGGGGAACGACCTACAATGAGCAGTTCTTC. Translation: CASSLPAQLLTSGGGTTYNEQFF.

The CDR3 protein is CASSLNGGRLSYNEQFF. The CDR3 region has the DNA TGTGCCAGCAGCTTAAATGGGGGCAGACTTTCCTACAATGAGCAGTTCTTC. The chain couples TRBV7-9 to TRBJ2-1, with D tentatively TRBD1 (6 bases). Germline V gene lookup returns CDR1 SEHNR and CDR2 FQNEAQ (reference sequence). The CDR3 runs to 17 residues. The V gene lost 2 bases and the J gene lost 1 base, with 15 bases spanning the gap.

Only one count was recorded for this clone. The chain uses TRBV9 and TRBJ2-2, with D possibly matching TRBD2 (6 bases). CDR1 and CDR2 from the germline V gene are SGDLS and YYNGEE. This CDR3 spans 16 amino acids. V was shortened by 0 bases and J by 6 bases, with 15 bases between the two germline ends. The CDR3 coding sequence is TGTGCCAGCAGCGTAGCTACGGGGGAGTGGGCCGGGGAGCTGTTTTTT. It translates to CASSVATGEWAGELFF.